The 26 T cell receptor beta chains presented below share a single source sample, sequenced in a study of T cell repertoires in cytomegalovirus infection. The antigens these receptors bind are not known. Each CDR3 protein is one row after TCRdb ran MiXCR on the reads. The data show hundreds of thousands of distinct CDR3 sequences, with 40% to 50% seen just once and around two fifths held by the top ten. Sequencing was performed on cultured PBMCs, taken from culture after CMV antigen stimulation. Receptors were obtained from a human donor in good health (CMV status not recorded). Some clones in this sample may be carry-over from other donors' samples.

This chain connects TRBV7-2 to TRBJ1-6, with D tentatively TRBD1 (6 bases). V was shortened by 1 base and J by 8 bases, with 12 bases between the two germline ends. This CDR3 is built from 15 residues. Germline V CDR1 and CDR2: SGHTA, FQGNSA. The CDR3 sequence: CASSLEGTLDSPLHF. CDR3 in DNA: TGTGCCAGCAGCTTAGAGGGGACACTAGATTCACCCCTCCACTTT.

CDR3 in amino acids: CASSAFAGANVLTF. The CDR3 DNA reads TGTGCCAGCAGCGCCTTTGCTGGGGCCAACGTCCTGACTTTC. This chain connects TRBV14 to TRBJ2-6, with D uncertain. The V gene lost 5 bases and the J gene lost 2 bases, with 7 bases spanning the gap. This CDR3 region has 14 residues. Germline V gene sequence: CDR1 SGHDN, CDR2 FVKESK.

V is TRBV19 and J is TRBJ2-7; D is ambiguous. Germline-derived CDR1 and CDR2 are LNHDA and SQIVND (reference sequence). The CDR3 covers 15 residues. V was cut by 4 bases and J by 3 bases, with 16 bases left in between. The CDR3 spells CASSTRGPMGYEQYF. The CDR3 DNA follows: TGTGCCAGTAGTACCCGAGGTCCCATGGGCTACGAGCAGTACTTC.

This chain joins TRBV2 and TRBJ2-1, with D uncertain. The CDR3 extends over 13 amino acids. The germline gives CDR1 SNHLY, CDR2 FYNNEI. V shed 0 bases and J shed 9 bases, with 9 bases lying between them. CDR3 sequence reads: CASSEALPGEQFF. CDR3 in DNA: TGTGCCAGCAGTGAAGCGCTTCCGGGTGAGCAGTTCTTC.

This clonotype has only a few counts. The chain links TRBV7-2 to TRBJ1-1; no clear D gene. CDR3 length: 13 residues. Trimming removed 10 bases at V and 0 bases at J, with 12 bases between. Per the germline V gene, CDR1 is SGHTA and CDR2 is FQGNSA. DNA of the CDR3: TGTGCCACGCACCAAGGGTTGAACACTGAAGCTTTCTTT. This encodes CATHQGLNTEAFF. The full variable domain, completed using reference TRBV7-2 and TRBJ1-1, is GAGVSQSPSNKVTEKGKDVELRCDPISGHTALYWYRQSLGQGLEFLIYFQGNSAPDKSGLPSDRFSAERTGGSVSTLTIQRTQQEDSAVYLCATHQGLNTEAFFGQGTRLTVV.

CDR3 region: CASMPQGKITYGYTF. The CDR3, as DNA: TGTGCCAGCATGCCCCAGGGCAAAATAACCTATGGCTACACCTTC. This rearrangement joins TRBV7-6 to TRBJ1-2, with D possibly TRBD1 on 5 matching bases. The length of the CDR3 is 15 residues. V lost 7 bases and J 4 bases, leaving 19 bases between the germline ends. The germline CDR1 and CDR2 sequences are SGHVS and FNYEAQ.

This clonotype was detected a few times. The chain links TRBV27 to TRBJ2-1, with 9 bases identical to TRBD2. V trimming: 5 bases; J trimming: 1 base; junction bases outside the gene matches: 6. Germline assignment: CDR1 MNHEY and CDR2 SMNVEV (reference sequence). The CDR3 spans 16 residues. CDR3 loop: CASSQRGLASYNEQFF. As DNA, the CDR3 is TGTGCCAGCAGTCAACGGGGACTAGCATCCTACAATGAGCAGTTCTTC.

V usage is TRBV5-1 and J usage is TRBJ2-1, with a possible D match to TRBD1 (5 bases). CDR1 and CDR2 from the germline V gene are SGHRS and YFSETQ. V shed 4 bases and J shed 2 bases, with 16 bases lying between them. The CDR3 has 16 amino acids. CDR3 amino acids: CASSLGGRGTYNEQFF. CDR3 nucleotides: TGCGCCAGCAGCCTTGGTGGTAGGGGAACCTACAATGAGCAGTTCTTC.

This clonotype showed up just a few times. This chain connects TRBV19 to TRBJ2-3, with 9 bases identical to TRBD2. Germline assignment: CDR1 LNHDA and CDR2 SQIVND (reference sequence). The CDR3 totals 16 residues. The junction had 3 bases not matched to a gene; V was cut back by 0 bases and J by 2 bases. CDR3 protein: CASSIDSGGHTDTQYF. As DNA, the CDR3 is TGTGCCAGTAGTATAGATAGCGGGGGACACACAGATACGCAGTATTTT.

This chain links TRBV23-1 with TRBJ1-5, with 8 bases fitting TRBD1. TRBV23-1 is filed as an ORF, its function uncertain. Unmatched junction bases numbered 8, after V lost 2 bases and J lost 5 bases. CDR3 length equals 16 residues. The CDR3 coding sequence is TGCGCCAGCAGTCAACCGGACAGGGTCGGTGATCAGCCCCAGCATTTT. It translates to CASSQPDRVGDQPQHF.

The chain joins TRBV12-3 or TRBV12-4 to TRBJ2-6; the D is unclear. With 7 bases removed from V and 2 bases from J, the gap between germline ends came to 6 bases. The CDR3 has 13 amino acids. CDR3 residues: CASNIAGANVLTF. The CDR3 region has the DNA TGTGCCAGCAATATTGCTGGGGCCAACGTCCTGACTTTC.

This rearrangement joins TRBV20-1 to TRBJ2-5; D unclear. The V gene lost 2 bases and the J gene lost 5 bases, with 12 bases spanning the gap. This CDR3 is 13 amino acids long. The V gene's germline CDR1 is DFQATT and CDR2 SNEGSKA (reference sequence). CDR3 nucleotides: TGCAGTGCTAGACGGCGGCTCCGGGAGACCCAGTACTTC. This translates into CSARRRLRETQYF.

The chain carries TRBV4-3 and TRBJ2-1; 7 bases fit TRBD1. Per germline, CDR1 LGHNA and CDR2 YSLEER. This CDR3 contains 16 residues. Trimming took 1 base from V and 2 from J; bases not matched to a gene: 5. The DNA of the CDR3 is TGCGCCAGCAGCCAAGGGGACAGCAAAACCTACAATGAGCAGTTCTTC. Amino acids: CASSQGDSKTYNEQFF.

In this sample, this clonotype turned up a few times. This chain joins TRBV5-1 and TRBJ2-5; TRBD2 might be the D (5 bases). V lost 4 bases and J 5 bases, leaving 18 bases between the germline ends. Germline V gene data show CDR1 as SGHRS and CDR2 as YFSETQ. This CDR3 is 15 amino acids long. CDR3 region: CASSGVGSRGETQYF. CDR3 in DNA: TGCGCCAGCAGCGGGGTAGGATCACGAGGGGAGACCCAGTACTTC.

This clonotype was counted a few times. The chain uses TRBV12-3 or TRBV12-4 and TRBJ2-7; 7 nucleotides match TRBD1. J was trimmed by 3 bases and V by 10 bases; bases with no gene match: 9. The CDR3 contains 13 residues. CDR3 amino acids: CATQDRDNYEQYF. The CDR3 DNA is TGTGCCACTCAAGACAGGGACAACTACGAGCAGTACTTC.

The chain joins TRBV12-3 or TRBV12-4 to TRBJ1-2, with TRBD1 identical over 10 bases. V shed 5 bases and J 8 bases; nucleotides not matched to a gene: 8. The CDR3 has 14 amino acids. The chain's CDR3 is CASSPGDRGFGYTF. In DNA form, the CDR3 reads TGTGCCAGCAGTCCGGGGGACAGGGGTTTCGGCTACACCTTC.

This clonotype appeared many times. The chain carries TRBV7-8 and TRBJ1-4; TRBD1 matches at 8 bases. Looked up from germline, CDR1 is SGHVS and CDR2 is FQNEAQ. The V and J ends lost 5 bases and 8 bases, in that order; junction bases with no gene match: 4. CDR3 length: 13 residues. For the CDR3, the DNA is TGTGCCAGCAGCGCAGGGGGCTACGAAAAACTGTTTTTT. It yields the protein CASSAGGYEKLFF.

This clonotype was found a few times. The chain is built from TRBV7-6 and TRBJ2-2; D remains ambiguous. The CDR3 runs 12 residues. Germline CDR1 reads SGHVS; CDR2 reads FNYEAQ. V was shortened by 4 bases and J by 6 bases, with 6 bases between the two germline ends. CDR3 nucleotide sequence: TGTGCCAGCAGCTCCGCATCCGGGGAGCTGTTTTTT. The encoded protein is CASSSASGELFF. Full variable domain (rest looked up from reference TRBV7-6 and TRBJ2-2): GAGVSQSPRYKVTKRGQDVALRCDPISGHVSLYWYRQALGQGPEFLTYFNYEAQQDKSGLPNDRFSAERPEGSISTLTIQRTEQRDSAMYRCASSSASGELFFGEGSRLTVL.

The chain combines TRBV7-9 with TRBJ2-5, with a tentative D call TRBD1 (5 bases). Looked up from germline, CDR1 is SEHNR and CDR2 is FQNEAQ (reference sequence). The CDR3 has 15 residues. Trimming removed 8 bases from V and 4 bases from J, with 20 bases in between. The CDR3 DNA is TGTGCCAGCCGGCCGCGGCAGGGTGTTAGAGAGACCCAGTACTTC. The encoded protein is CASRPRQGVRETQYF. The whole variable domain, filled in from reference TRBV7-9 and TRBJ2-5, reads DTGVSQNPRHKITKRGQNVTFRCDPISEHNRLYWYRQTLGQGPEFLTYFQNEAQLEKSRLLSDRFSAERPKGSFSTLEIQRTEQGDSAMYLCASRPRQGVRETQYFGPGTRLLVL.

The count of this clonotype is one. The chain employs TRBV20-1 and TRBJ2-7; D tentatively reads TRBD1 or TRBD2 (6 bases each). Germline CDR1 reads DFQATT; CDR2 reads SNEGSKA (reference sequence). Trimming left V 3 bases short and J 2 bases short, with 14 bases between. The CDR3 is 14 amino acids. As DNA, the CDR3 is TGCAGTGCTAGCTCTGGAGGGGGGCCCTACGAGCAGTACTTC. Its translation is CSASSGGGPYEQYF.

The rearrangement joins TRBV5-4 to TRBJ1-2; the D gene is possibly TRBD1 (6 bases). V was clipped by 1 base and J by 8 bases, with 15 bases between them. This CDR3 spans 14 amino acids. Germline values: CDR1 SGHNT, CDR2 YYREEE (reference sequence). The CDR3 nucleotides read TGTGCCAGCAGCTTGTCGGGCCAGGGGCTCGGCTACACCTTC. Protein: CASSLSGQGLGYTF.

This clonotype was seen a few times. This chain links TRBV7-9 with TRBJ1-1; tentatively, D is TRBD1 (5 bases). Germline V gene data show CDR1 as SEHNR and CDR2 as FQNEAQ (reference sequence). The ends were cut back, 1 base at V and 10 bases at J, with 13 bases in the middle. The CDR3 sequence is 13 residues long. The DNA for the CDR3 is TGTGCCAGCAGCTTAGTTCAACCGGGGGTAGCTTTCTTT. Protein sequence: CASSLVQPGVAFF.

Many counts were recorded for this clonotype. One end of the junction does not line up with germline, which may come from a read error. The chain couples TRBV7-2 to TRBJ2-1; the D is unclear. This CDR3 has 15 residues. Per the germline V gene, CDR1 is SGHTA and CDR2 is FQGNSA. CDR3 sequence: CASSFSPGSFNEQFF. The CDR3 bases are TGTGCCAGCAGCTTTTCCCCCGGGTCCTTCAATGAGCAGTTCTTC.

The count of this clonotype is one. The chain uses TRBV12-3 or TRBV12-4 and TRBJ1-1; TRBD1 might be the D (5 bases). This CDR3 has 14 amino acids. V was trimmed by 5 bases and J by 1 base, leaving 11 bases between them. CDR3 nucleotides: TGTGCCAGCAGTACGACAGACAAGAACACTGAAGCTTTCTTT. This translates into CASSTTDKNTEAFF.

V usage is TRBV12-3 or TRBV12-4 and J usage is TRBJ2-3; 7 bases line up with TRBD2. The CDR3 has 14 residues. V lost 5 bases, J lost 6 bases, and 8 bases stayed unmatched. The CDR3 region is CASSGGGTRDTQYF. As DNA, the CDR3 is TGTGCCAGCAGTGGGGGAGGGACCAGGGATACGCAGTATTTT.

In its sample, this clonotype was seen a few times. The J gene is TRBJ2-5, the V gene TRBV7-2, with 8 bases matching TRBD2. The CDR3 has 15 amino acids. V shed 8 bases, J shed 1 base, and the junction held 9 bases outside the gene matches. Germline V gives CDR1 SGHTA, CDR2 FQGNSA. CDR3 nucleotide sequence: TGTGCCAGCGCGGCGGAGGCGGGAGGCCAAGAGACCCAGTACTTC. This translates into CASAAEAGGQETQYF. The whole variable domain, filled in from reference TRBV7-2 and TRBJ2-5, reads GAGVSQSPSNKVTEKGKDVELRCDPISGHTALYWYRQSLGQGLEFLIYFQGNSAPDKSGLPSDRFSAERTGGSVSTLTIQRTQQEDSAVYLCASAAEAGGQETQYFGPGTRLLVL.